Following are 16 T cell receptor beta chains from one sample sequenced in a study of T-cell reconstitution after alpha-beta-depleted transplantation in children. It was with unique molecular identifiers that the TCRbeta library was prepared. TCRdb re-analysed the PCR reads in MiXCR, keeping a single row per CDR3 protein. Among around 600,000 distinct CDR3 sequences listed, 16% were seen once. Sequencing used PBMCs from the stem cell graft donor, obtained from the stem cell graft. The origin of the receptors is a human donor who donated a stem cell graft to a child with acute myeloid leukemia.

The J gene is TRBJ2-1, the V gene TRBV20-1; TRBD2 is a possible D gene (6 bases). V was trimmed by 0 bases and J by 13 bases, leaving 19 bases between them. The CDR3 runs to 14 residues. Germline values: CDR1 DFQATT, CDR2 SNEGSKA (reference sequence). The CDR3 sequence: CSARDSAGRPYQFF. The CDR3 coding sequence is TGCAGTGCTAGAGATTCGGCGGGGAGGCCATATCAGTTCTTC.

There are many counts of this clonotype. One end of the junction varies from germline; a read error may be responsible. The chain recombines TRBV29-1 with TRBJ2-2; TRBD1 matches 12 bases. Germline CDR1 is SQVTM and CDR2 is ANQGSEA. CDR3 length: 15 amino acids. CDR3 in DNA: TGCAGTGTTGAAGGGGACAGGGGGCACACCGGGGAGCTGTTTTTT. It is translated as CSVEGDRGHTGELFF.

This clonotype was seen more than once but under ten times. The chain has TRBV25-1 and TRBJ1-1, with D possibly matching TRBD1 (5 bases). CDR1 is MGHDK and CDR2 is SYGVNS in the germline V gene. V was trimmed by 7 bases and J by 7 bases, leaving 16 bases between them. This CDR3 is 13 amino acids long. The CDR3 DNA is TGTGCCAGCAACCGGGGCTCCAGCAGTGAAGCTTTCTTT. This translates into CASNRGSSSEAFF.

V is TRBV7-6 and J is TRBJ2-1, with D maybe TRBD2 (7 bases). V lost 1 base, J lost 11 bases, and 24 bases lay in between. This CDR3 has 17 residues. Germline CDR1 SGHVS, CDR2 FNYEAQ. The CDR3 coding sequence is TGTGCCAGCAGCTTAGAGAGTCCTCGCGGGGGCCAAACAAAGCAGTTCTTC. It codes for CASSLESPRGGQTKQFF.

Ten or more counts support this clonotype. DNA for the CDR3: TGCAGTGCTTGGGATCCCCTAGCGGGGGGGTTCTACGAGCAGTACGTC. Translated: CSAWDPLAGGFYEQYV. The V and J genes are TRBV20-1 and TRBJ2-7; 12 bases map to TRBD2. V dropped 5 bases and J dropped 3; count of bases not matched to a gene: 11. The CDR3 is made up of 16 amino acids. Per germline, CDR1 DFQATT and CDR2 SNEGSKA (reference sequence).

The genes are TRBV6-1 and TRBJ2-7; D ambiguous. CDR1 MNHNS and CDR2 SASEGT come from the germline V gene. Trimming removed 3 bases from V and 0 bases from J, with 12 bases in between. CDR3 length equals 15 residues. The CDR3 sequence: CASSDGRISSYEQYV. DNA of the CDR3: TGTGCCAGCAGTGATGGCAGGATAAGCTCCTACGAGCAGTACGTC.

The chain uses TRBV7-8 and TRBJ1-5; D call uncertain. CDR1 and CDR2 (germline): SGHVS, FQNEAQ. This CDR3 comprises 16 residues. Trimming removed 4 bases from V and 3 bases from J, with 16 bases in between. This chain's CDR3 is CASSSLAGAINQPQHF. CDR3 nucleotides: TGTGCCAGCAGCTCCTTAGCAGGCGCGATCAATCAGCCCCAGCATTTT.

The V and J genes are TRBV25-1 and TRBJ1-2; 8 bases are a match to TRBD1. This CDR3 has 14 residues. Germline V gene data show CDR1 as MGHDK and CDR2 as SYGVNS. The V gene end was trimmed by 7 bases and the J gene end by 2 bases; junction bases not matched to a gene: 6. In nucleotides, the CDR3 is TGTGCCAGCATTCTGGGACAGGTCAACTATGGCTACACCTTC. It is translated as CASILGQVNYGYTF.

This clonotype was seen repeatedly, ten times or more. CDR3 residues: CSASWWSGETQYF. The CDR3 DNA reads as TGCAGTGCCTCCTGGTGGAGCGGAGAGACCCAGTACTTC. This chain links TRBV20-1 with TRBJ2-5, with D perhaps TRBD2 (5 bases). The CDR3 length is 13 residues. Trimming cost V 6 bases and J 4 bases, with 15 bases left between them. Germline V gene sequence: CDR1 DFQATT, CDR2 SNEGSKA (reference sequence).

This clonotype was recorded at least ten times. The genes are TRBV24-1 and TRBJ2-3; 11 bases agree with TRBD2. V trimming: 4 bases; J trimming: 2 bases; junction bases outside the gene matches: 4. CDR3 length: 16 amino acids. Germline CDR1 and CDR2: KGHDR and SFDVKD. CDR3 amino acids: CATSEQTSGTTDTQYF. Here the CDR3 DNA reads TGTGCCACCAGTGAACAGACTAGCGGGACCACAGATACGCAGTATTTT.

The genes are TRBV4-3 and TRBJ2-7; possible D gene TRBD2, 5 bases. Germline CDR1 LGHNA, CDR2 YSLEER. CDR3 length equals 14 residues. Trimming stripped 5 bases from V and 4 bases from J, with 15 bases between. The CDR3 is CASSSEMREYEQYF. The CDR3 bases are TGCGCCAGCAGCTCAGAGATGAGGGAATACGAGCAGTACTTC.

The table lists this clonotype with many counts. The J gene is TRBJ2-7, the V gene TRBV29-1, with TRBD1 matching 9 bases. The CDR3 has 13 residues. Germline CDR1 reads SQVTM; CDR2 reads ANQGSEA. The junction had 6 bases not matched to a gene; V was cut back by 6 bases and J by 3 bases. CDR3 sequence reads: CSVTGGQSYEQYF. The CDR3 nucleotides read TGCAGCGTCACAGGGGGCCAGAGCTACGAGCAGTACTTC.

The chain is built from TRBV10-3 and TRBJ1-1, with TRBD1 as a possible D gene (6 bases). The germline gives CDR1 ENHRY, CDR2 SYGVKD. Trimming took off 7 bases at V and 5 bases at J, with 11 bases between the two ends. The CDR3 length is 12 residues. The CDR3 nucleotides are TGTGCCATCACCAAGGGGGGGACTGAAGCTTTCTTT. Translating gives CAITKGGTEAFF.

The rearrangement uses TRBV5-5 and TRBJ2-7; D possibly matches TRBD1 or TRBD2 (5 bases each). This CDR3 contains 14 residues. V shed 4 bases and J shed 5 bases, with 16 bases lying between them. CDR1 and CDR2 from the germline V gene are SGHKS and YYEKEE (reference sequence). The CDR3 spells CASSTGPQVDEQYF. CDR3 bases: TGTGCCAGCAGCACGGGACCTCAAGTAGACGAGCAGTACTTC.

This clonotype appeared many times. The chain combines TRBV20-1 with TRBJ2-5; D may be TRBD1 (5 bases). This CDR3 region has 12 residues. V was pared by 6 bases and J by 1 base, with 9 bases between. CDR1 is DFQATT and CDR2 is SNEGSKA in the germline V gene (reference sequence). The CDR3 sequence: CSAQGFQETQYF. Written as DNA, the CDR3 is TGCAGTGCCCAGGGCTTCCAAGAGACCCAGTACTTC.

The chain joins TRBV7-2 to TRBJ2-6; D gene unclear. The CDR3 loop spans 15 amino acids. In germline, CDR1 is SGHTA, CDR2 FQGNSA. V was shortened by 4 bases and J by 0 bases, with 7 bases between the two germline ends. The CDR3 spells CASSWQSSGANVLTF. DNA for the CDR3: TGTGCCAGCAGCTGGCAGAGCTCTGGGGCCAACGTCCTGACTTTC.